Presented here are 9 T cell receptor beta chains from one specimen sequenced in a study of tumor and adjacent non-tumor tissue in lung cancer. The template was RNA from unsorted bulk tissue. Three rounds of nested PCR, following a modified ARM-PCR protocol, produced the TCRbeta library. TCRdb independently ran MiXCR on the multiplex PCR reads; one entry per CDR3 protein. The sample lists approximately 110,000 distinct CDR3 sequences; 60% to 80% were seen once. Sequenced material: lung tumor tissue. Receptors were obtained from a woman aged 55 to 70 with non-small cell lung cancer.

The chain is built from TRBV13 and TRBJ2-7; TRBD2 agrees at 7 bases. The germline CDR1 and CDR2 sequences are PRHDT and FYEKMQ (reference sequence). CDR3 length equals 16 residues. The ends lost 5 bases at V and 6 bases at J; junction bases unmatched: 16. The CDR3 protein is CASSLLKAGPKREQYF. The CDR3 bases are TGTGCCAGCAGCCTCCTAAAAGCGGGGCCGAAACGCGAGCAGTACTTC. The complete variable domain, with remaining parts taken from reference TRBV13 and TRBJ2-7, reads AAGVIQSPRHLIKEKRETATLKCYPIPRHDTVYWYQQGPGQDPQFLISFYEKMQSDKGSIPDRFSAQQFSDYHSELNMSSLELGDSALYFCASSLLKAGPKREQYFGPGTRLTVT.

This clonotype was seen just once. A much larger clone differs from this one at a single base, so this may be a read error. The chain joins TRBV20-1 to TRBJ2-7, with 13 bases fitting TRBD2. The CDR3 has 17 residues. V dropped 6 bases and J dropped 0; count of bases not matched to a gene: 11. Looked up from germline, CDR1 is DFQATT and CDR2 is SNEGSKA (reference sequence). The CDR3 reads CSARPWTSGSLSYEQYF. The CDR3, as DNA: TGCAGTGCCCGGCCCTGGACTAGCGGGAGCCTCTCCTACGAGCAGTACTTC.

In its sample, this clonotype was seen a few times. Possible read error: a much larger clone is one base away. The CDR3 spells CASSQEDPARAGELFF. The CDR3 DNA reads as TGCGCCAGCAGCCAAGAAGATCCGGCGAGGGCCGGGGAGCTGTTTTTT. The chain combines TRBV4-3 with TRBJ2-2; tentatively, D is TRBD2 (5 bases). The CDR3 consists of 16 residues. Germline values: CDR1 LGHNA, CDR2 YSLEER. Trimming removed 0 bases from V and 6 bases from J, with 14 bases in between.

This clonotype was detected a few times. A much larger clone lies one base from this, so it may be a read error. The chain links TRBV20-1 to TRBJ1-1; D is uncertain. Germline V gene sequence: CDR1 DFQATT, CDR2 SNEGSKA (reference sequence). The CDR3 loop spans 11 amino acids. The CDR3 nucleotides are TGCAGTGCCGAATTGAACATTGAAGCTTTCTTT. It yields the protein CSAELNIEAFF.

As for this clonotype: Mismatch with germline at one junction end may stem from a read error. This chain joins TRBV4-3 and TRBJ1-2; D possibly corresponds to TRBD1 (6 bases). The CDR3 extends over 16 amino acids. Germline V gene sequence: CDR1 LGHNA, CDR2 YSLEER. The CDR3 loop reads CASIQALGGGDYDYTF. The DNA for the CDR3 is TGCGCCAGCATCCAAGCTTTGGGGGGCGGAGACTATGACTACACCTTC.

As regards this clonotype: It may be a read error: a sequence one base away is much more abundant. The V gene is TRBV13, the J gene TRBJ1-3; D unclear. Between the trimmed V and J ends, which lost 7 bases and 1 base, there was a span of 8 bases. The CDR3 consists of 13 residues. Germline V gene sequence: CDR1 PRHDT, CDR2 FYEKMQ (reference sequence). DNA of the CDR3: TGTGCCAGCAACCGGGATTCTGGAAACACCATATATTTT. It encodes CASNRDSGNTIYF.

A word on this clonotype: In this CDR3 the conserved last residue, phenylalanine or tryptophan, is missing, so a read error is likely. The chain carries TRBV6-5 and TRBJ2-1, with D possibly TRBD1 on 5 matching bases. Trimming removed 6 bases from V and 6 bases from J, with 18 bases in between. The CDR3 totals 15 residues. CDR1 is MNHEY and CDR2 is SVGAGI in the germline V gene. CDR3 amino acids: CASSPEQATLNEQFL. CDR3 DNA: TGTGCCAGCAGCCCCGAACAGGCCACTCTCAATGAGCAGTTCCTC.

The chain couples TRBV28 to TRBJ2-7; tentatively, D is TRBD1 (5 bases). There are 16 residues in the CDR3. Germline V gives CDR1 MDHEN, CDR2 SYDVKM. V was trimmed by 5 bases and J by 2 bases, leaving 19 bases between them. The DNA for the CDR3 is TGTGCCAGCAGTATAGGGGCTAGTGGGTTTACCTACGAGCAGTACTTC. Translated, it gives CASSIGASGFTYEQYF.

Details on this clonotype: One end of the junction fails to match germline, which may point to a read error. This chain uses TRBV28 with TRBJ2-7, with D maybe TRBD1 (5 bases). The length of the CDR3 is 14 residues. CDR1 and CDR2 from the germline V gene are MDHEN and SYDVKM. DNA for the CDR3: TGCGCCAGCAGTTTATTCAGGGCTTCCTACGAGCAGTACTTC. This encodes CASSLFRASYEQYF.